This TCR beta chain was documented in a study of shared clonotypes between healthy human individuals. Across the study: Three CD4 naive, three CD4 memory, two CD8 naive and one CD8 memory plate were used per donor.

Investigators divided CD4+ cells into CD45RA+ naive and CD45RA-negative memory subsets. Details on this clone: The antigen remains undetermined.

The CDR3 is 15 amino acids. From germline, CDR1 is MDHEN and CDR2 SYDVKM. Trimming took 4 bases from V and 2 from J, leaving 11 bases between them. Genomic DNA of every subset was divided equally among multiple immunoSEQ plates. Some clones are missing from TCRdb's copy, which holds only in-frame ones; the method was immunoSEQ multiplex PCR. Of 2.3 million or so clones in the sample, over 85% are singletons; the top ten hold 0.35% to 0.5%. Overall study results and limits: Non-shared clonotypes had lower generation probabilities than clonotypes shared by all four sorted-subset donors.

This sequence was found in a man aged 18 to 29 in good health. Some clones in this sample may be carry-over from other donors' samples. The chain has TRBV28 and TRBJ2-2; D is ambiguous. The specimen was naive CD4+ T cells from PBMCs. Noted subset: CD45RA+ positively selected. CDR3 region: CASSYGPVNTGELFF. The DNA of the CDR3 is TGTGCCAGCAGTTATGGGCCGGTTAACACCGGGGAGCTGTTTTTT. The full variable domain, its missing parts supplied by reference TRBV28 and TRBJ2-2, is DVKVTQSSRYLVKRTGEKVFLECVQDMDHENMFWYRQDPGLGLRLIYFSYDVKMKEKGDIPEGYSVSREKKERFSLILESASTNQTSMYLCASSYGPVNTGELFFGEGSRLTVL.